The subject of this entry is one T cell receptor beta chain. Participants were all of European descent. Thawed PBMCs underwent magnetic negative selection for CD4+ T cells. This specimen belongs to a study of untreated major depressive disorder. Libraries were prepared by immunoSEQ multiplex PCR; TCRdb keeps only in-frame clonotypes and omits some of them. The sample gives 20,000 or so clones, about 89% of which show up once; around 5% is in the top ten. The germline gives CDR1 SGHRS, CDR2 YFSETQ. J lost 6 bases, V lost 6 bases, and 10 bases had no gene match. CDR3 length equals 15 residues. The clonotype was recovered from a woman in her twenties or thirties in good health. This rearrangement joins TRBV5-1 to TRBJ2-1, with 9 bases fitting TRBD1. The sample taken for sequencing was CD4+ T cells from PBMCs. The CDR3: CASIWGTGLSNEQFF. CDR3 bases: TGCGCCAGCATTTGGGGGACAGGGTTGAGCAATGAGCAGTTCTTC.